Ten or more counts support the clone carrying this T cell receptor beta chain. From germline, CDR1 is SQVTM and CDR2 ANQGSEA. The CDR3 is 11 amino acids. V shed 8 bases, J shed 7 bases, and the junction held 4 bases outside the gene matches. Time point specified: newly diagnosed GD, antithyroid drugs for less than 3 months. PBMC RNA was the source of the TCR library. These data belong to a study of regulatory T cells in long-lasting Graves disease. To make TCR beta libraries, researchers used iRepertoire HTBI primers and Arm-PCR of CDR3 regions. TCRdb re-analysed the multiplex PCR reads in MiXCR, keeping a single row per CDR3 protein. The sample holds roughly 610,000 distinct CDR3 sequences, roughly 15% seen once. These data also featured in a second study, about T cells in Graves' hyperthyroidism and ophthalmopathy.

The J gene is TRBJ2-1, the V gene TRBV29-1, with TRBD1 matching over 8 bases. The TCR sequence derives from a woman under 40 with Graves disease. The sample consisted of peripheral blood mononuclear cells (PBMCs), taken at new diagnosis, from a patient treated with antithyroid drugs. The CDR3 loop reads CSPRTGNEQFF. In DNA, the CDR3 is TGCAGCCCAAGGACAGGGAATGAGCAGTTCTTC.